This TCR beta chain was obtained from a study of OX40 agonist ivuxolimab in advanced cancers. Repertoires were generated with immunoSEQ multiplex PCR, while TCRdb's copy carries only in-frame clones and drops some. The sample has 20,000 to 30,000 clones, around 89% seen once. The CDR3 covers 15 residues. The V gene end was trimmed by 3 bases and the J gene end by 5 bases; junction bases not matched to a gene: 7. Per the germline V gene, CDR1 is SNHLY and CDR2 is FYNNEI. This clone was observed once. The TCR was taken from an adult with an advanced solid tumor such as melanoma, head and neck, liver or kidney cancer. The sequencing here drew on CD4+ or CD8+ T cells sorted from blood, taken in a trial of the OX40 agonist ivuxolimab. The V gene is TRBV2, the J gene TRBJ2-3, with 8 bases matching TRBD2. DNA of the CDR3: TGTGCCAGCAGTGAGTCGGGGGGGCTGGAAGATACGCAGTATTTT. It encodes CASSESGGLEDTQYF. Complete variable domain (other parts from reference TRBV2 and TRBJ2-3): EPEVTQTPSHQVTQMGQEVILRCVPISNHLYFYWYRQILGQKVEFLVSFYNNEISEKSEIFDDQFSVERPDGSNFTLKIRSTKLEDSAMYFCASSESGGLEDTQYFGPGTRLTVL.